A single sample gave rise to the 21 T cell receptor beta chains below, sequenced in a study of cytomegalovirus exposure and HLA in healthy donors. It was with 60 Vbeta and 13 Jbeta primers that the PCR ran. Method: immunoSEQ multiplex PCR; TCRdb's copy keeps in-frame clones and lacks some. In the table there are about 160,000 clones, roughly 80% of which are singletons. The sample taken for sequencing was PBMCs. These receptors originate from a woman between 45 and 60 years old in good health and CMV-seronegative.

V is TRBV28 and J is TRBJ2-7; 7 bases agree with TRBD1. The CDR3 contains 14 residues. Germline lookup yields CDR1 MDHEN and CDR2 SYDVKM. V lost 6 bases and J lost 2; bases outside the gene matches: 7. DNA of the CDR3: TGTGCCAGCAGAGTGACAGGGAGCGCCTACGAGCAGTACTTC. Translating it yields CASRVTGSAYEQYF.

This clone was detected once. This CDR3 is CASSRAGVFEQFF. CDR3 in DNA: TGCGCCAGCAGTCGGGCGGGAGTGTTTGAGCAGTTCTTC. J is TRBJ2-1 and V is TRBV23-1; 7 bases are shared with TRBD2. TRBV23-1 is placed among ORFs of uncertain function. The CDR3 runs to 13 residues. Germline trimming cut 4 bases from V and 9 bases from J; bases unmatched to any gene: 6.

The chain employs TRBV6-1 and TRBJ1-1, with D perhaps matching TRBD1 (5 bases). The CDR3 consists of 13 residues. Trimming stripped 6 bases from V and 2 bases from J, with 10 bases between. Germline CDR1 is MNHNS and CDR2 is SASEGT. DNA for the CDR3: TGTGCCAGCAGCCCGACAGAAAACACTGAAGCTTTCTTT. It translates to CASSPTENTEAFF.

The chain has TRBV7-3 and TRBJ2-5; 14 positions match TRBD2. Germline CDR1 is SGHTA and CDR2 is FQGTGA. CDR3 size: 17 residues. Germline trimming cut 5 bases from V and 5 bases from J; bases unmatched to any gene: 10. The CDR3 here is CASSRGLAGGMRETQYF. CDR3 bases: TGTGCCAGCAGCCGCGGACTAGCGGGGGGTATGAGGGAGACCCAGTACTTC.

This chain joins TRBV15 and TRBJ1-2, with 10 bases that match TRBD1. CDR1 and CDR2 (germline): LNHNV, YYDKDF (reference sequence). The J segment lost 8 bases and the V segment lost 4 bases, leaving 22 bases of the junction unmatched. This CDR3 is built from 19 residues. Here the CDR3 DNA reads TGTGCCACCAGCAAAAACTCGCTACCGGGACAGGGGAAAGAGAGGGGCTACACCTTC. As protein: CATSKNSLPGQGKERGYTF.

The genes are TRBV7-9 and TRBJ1-1; TRBD1 matches 9 bases. There are 14 residues in the CDR3. Per germline, CDR1 SEHNR and CDR2 FQNEAQ (reference sequence). After removal of 5 bases from V and 4 bases from J, the junction contained 5 bases not matched to a gene. The CDR3 sequence: CASSLLTGGTEAFF. The CDR3 DNA reads as TGTGCCAGCAGCCTACTGACAGGGGGCACTGAAGCTTTCTTT.

This rearrangement joins TRBV7-9 to TRBJ2-5, with D possibly being TRBD1 (5 bases). The germline V and J ends were trimmed by 3 bases and 6 bases, with 11 bases remaining between them. Germline V gene sequence: CDR1 SEHNR, CDR2 FQNEAQ (reference sequence). This CDR3 comprises 13 residues. The chain's CDR3 is CASSLGPEKTQYF. The CDR3 nucleotides are TGTGCCAGCAGCTTGGGGCCAGAAAAGACCCAGTACTTC.

This rearrangement joins TRBV2 to TRBJ2-2, with a tentative D call TRBD2 (6 bases). Looked up from germline, CDR1 is SNHLY and CDR2 is FYNNEI. The CDR3 length is 11 residues. Between the trimmed V and J ends, which lost 11 bases and 6 bases, there was a span of 10 bases. CDR3 DNA sequence: TGTGCCTGGAGGGGATCCGGGGAGCTGTTTTTT. Its protein is CAWRGSGELFF.

This clone has just a few counts. The chain combines TRBV6-5 with TRBJ2-7, with D perhaps TRBD1 (5 bases). The CDR3 runs to 13 residues. Trimming cost V 6 bases and J 2 bases, with 11 bases left between them. CDR1 MNHEY and CDR2 SVGAGI come from the germline V gene. The CDR3 DNA follows: TGTGCCAGCAGCAACGACAGCCCCTACGAGCAGTACTTC. It specifies CASSNDSPYEQYF.

V is TRBV4-1 and J is TRBJ2-2, with D maybe TRBD2 (5 bases). Germline values: CDR1 MGHRA, CDR2 YSYEKL. The V and J ends lost 1 base and 0 bases respectively, with 12 bases between them. The CDR3 contains 17 residues. CDR3 DNA sequence: TGCGCCAGCAGCCAAGCTCGTACGGGGTCGAACACCGGGGAGCTGTTTTTT. It specifies CASSQARTGSNTGELFF.

The chain uses TRBV21-1 and TRBJ2-5; the table's D gene call, TRBD1, was not cross checked with the DNA. TRBV21-1 is flagged as a pseudogene. The CDR3 is 15 amino acids. CDR3 sequence (DNA): TGTGCCAGCAGCAAAGATTGGGGCTACACAGAGACCCAGTACTTC. Its protein is CASSKDWGYTETQYF.

The chain uses TRBV19 and TRBJ2-5, with 8 bases that match TRBD2. Germline V gene sequence: CDR1 LNHDA, CDR2 SQIVND (reference sequence). V was pared by 3 bases and J by 2 bases, with 8 bases of the junction left unmatched. The CDR3 consists of 16 residues. The CDR3 sequence is CASSIARTSRQETQYF. The CDR3 region has the DNA TGTGCCAGTAGTATTGCAAGGACTAGCAGACAAGAGACCCAGTACTTC.

The rearrangement uses TRBV5-8 and TRBJ2-7; 10 nucleotides align to TRBD1. There are 16 residues in the CDR3. The trim removed 0 bases at V and 2 bases at J, leaving 5 bases unmatched. Germline lookup yields CDR1 SGHTS and CDR2 YDEGEE. The CDR3, as DNA: TGTGCCAGCAGCTTGGGAGTGACAGGGGGCGCCTACGAGCAGTACTTC. Translated: CASSLGVTGGAYEQYF.

V and J are TRBV28 and TRBJ2-3; TRBD1 matches 7 bases. The CDR3 length is 15 residues. Germline V gene lookup returns CDR1 MDHEN and CDR2 SYDVKM. The J segment lost 3 bases and the V segment lost 5 bases, leaving 8 bases of the junction unmatched. Written as DNA, the CDR3 is TGTGCCAGCAGTCGGACAGGCCTCTTGACAGATACGCAGTATTTT. Translated, it gives CASSRTGLLTDTQYF.

V gene TRBV7-2 combines with J gene TRBJ2-5; D is undetermined. This CDR3 spans 14 amino acids. Trimming removed 2 bases at V and 5 bases at J, with 12 bases between. Per the germline V gene, CDR1 is SGHTA and CDR2 is FQGNSA. CDR3 DNA: TGTGCCAGCAGCTTAAATGTCGGGTGGGAGACCCAGTACTTC. This translates into CASSLNVGWETQYF.

The rearrangement links TRBV9 to TRBJ2-2; D uncertain. V was clipped by 0 bases and J by 4 bases, with 7 bases between them. CDR3 length: 14 amino acids. The V gene's germline CDR1 is SGDLS and CDR2 YYNGEE. CDR3: CASSVAPGTGELFF. The CDR3 DNA reads as TGTGCCAGCAGCGTAGCCCCGGGCACCGGGGAGCTGTTTTTT. The full variable domain, completed using reference TRBV9 and TRBJ2-2, is DSGVTQTPKHLITATGQRVTLRCSPRSGDLSVYWYQQSLDQGLQFLIQYYNGEERAKGNILERFSAQQFPDLHSELNLSSLELGDSALYFCASSVAPGTGELFFGEGSRLTVL.

In nucleotides, the CDR3 is TGTGCCAGCAGTTTAATTTCTACAGATACGCAGTATTTT. Protein product: CASSLISTDTQYF. V and J are TRBV28 and TRBJ2-3, with no clear D. Germline V gives CDR1 MDHEN, CDR2 SYDVKM. V was shortened by 2 bases and J by 3 bases, with 6 bases between the two germline ends. The CDR3 sequence is 13 residues long.

Regarding this clone: An end of the junction does not agree with germline; a read error may underlie this. This chain uses TRBV2 with TRBJ2-5, with D possibly being TRBD1 (6 bases). The length of the CDR3 is 15 residues. Germline CDR1 reads SNHLY; CDR2 reads FYNNEI. In DNA form, the CDR3 reads TGTGCCAGCAGGGAAGGGACATCGCACCAAGAGACCCAGTACTTC. This encodes CASREGTSHQETQYF.

This clone was observed a single time. The chain has TRBV2 and TRBJ2-7; TRBD1 is a possible D gene (5 bases). Germline V gene lookup returns CDR1 SNHLY and CDR2 FYNNEI. The V gene lost 2 bases and the J gene lost 1 base, with 15 bases spanning the gap. This CDR3 region has 16 residues. CDR3 coding DNA: TGTGCCAGCAGTGAAAGTGTAGGGGCAGATTCCTACGAGCAGTACTTC. Its translation: CASSESVGADSYEQYF.

The chain employs TRBV5-4 and TRBJ2-1; 9 nucleotides line up with TRBD1. Germline lookup yields CDR1 SGHNT and CDR2 YYREEE (reference sequence). V lost 6 bases and J lost 7; bases outside the gene matches: 11. The CDR3 has 15 amino acids. CDR3 sequence (DNA): TGTGCCAGCAACTTACAACAGGGGGCTGGGAATGAGCAGTTCTTC. Translation gives CASNLQQGAGNEQFF.

V gene TRBV10-3 combines with J gene TRBJ1-2; D may be TRBD1 (5 bases). Per germline, CDR1 ENHRY and CDR2 SYGVKD. The CDR3 spans 15 residues. The V gene lost 0 bases and the J gene lost 7 bases, with 15 bases spanning the gap. This chain's CDR3 is CAISESARVLSGYTF. In nucleotides, the CDR3 is TGTGCCATCAGTGAGTCTGCCAGGGTGTTGTCTGGCTACACCTTC.